These T cell receptor beta chains were read from a single sample in a study of CD8 T cells in Susac syndrome. TCRdb fed the immunoSEQ multiplex PCR reads into MiXCR, producing one record per CDR3 protein. The sample consists of about 400,000 distinct CDR3 sequences, roughly 85% of them appearing once. The material sequenced was CD8+ T cells from PBMCs. The origin of the receptors is a human donor with multiple sclerosis. CDR3s include the opening cysteine and the closing phenylalanine or tryptophan. A D gene is named only where the DNA matches it firmly. Clone sizes are given selectively: once, few, many, or a class where the clone is expanded.

d_call	v_call	j_call	clone_size	cdr3_nt	cdr3_aa
TRBD1	TRBV28	TRBJ2-6	NA	TGTGCCAGCACTCCCGGACAGGGGGCGCGTTTAGCTGGGGCCAACGTCCTGACTTTC	CASTPGQGARLAGANVLTF
NA	TRBV27	TRBJ2-1	NA	TGTGCCAGCAGTTTGTATGTAGGTGCTGGGAATGAGCAGTTCTTC	CASSLYVGAGNEQFF
TRBD1	TRBV12-3/TRBV12-4	TRBJ1-2	NA	TGTGCCAGTGCCCCGGGACAGGCGACCTACGAACTCTATGGCTACACCTTC	CASAPGQATYELYGYTF
NA	TRBV2	TRBJ1-2	once	TGTGCCAGCAGGACAGACACCTATGGCTACACCTTC	CASRTDTYGYTF
NA	TRBV19	TRBJ1-1	NA	TGTGCCAGTAGTATCGGGGGGCTGAGCACTGAAGCTTTCTTT	CASSIGGLSTEAFF
NA	TRBV5-4	TRBJ1-1	NA	TGTGCCAGCAGAGCCAGGGACAACACTGAAGCTTTCTTT	CASRARDNTEAFF
NA	TRBV30	TRBJ2-1	NA	TGTGCCTGGAGTCCCACGGGGACTGAGGGGTTCTTC	CAWSPTGTEGFF
TRBD1	TRBV18	TRBJ1-1	NA	TGTGCCAGCTCACCACCGACAGGGAAGTACACTGAAGCTTTCTTT	CASSPPTGKYTEAFF
TRBD2	TRBV10-3	TRBJ2-3	NA	TGTGCCATCAGTAAAATGTTTGGGACTAGCGGAGCCCGCACAGATACGCAGTATTTT	CAISKMFGTSGARTDTQYF
TRBD2	TRBV20-1	TRBJ2-5	once	TGCAGTGCTAGAGATACTAGCGGGGCGGAGGAAGAGACCCAGTACTTC	CSARDTSGAEEETQYF
NA	TRBV7-8	TRBJ1-1	NA	TGTGCCAGCAGCCCCCATAGTATCGGCAGGAACACTGAAGCTTTCTTT	CASSPHSIGRNTEAFF
NA	TRBV29-1	TRBJ2-2	NA	TGCAGCTATTGGGGGTATACCGGGGAGCTGTTTTTT	CSYWGYTGELFF
TRBD1	TRBV7-9	TRBJ2-7	NA	TGTGCCAGCAGCTGGGGACAGGGACTTTCCTACGAGCAGTACTTC	CASSWGQGLSYEQYF
NA	TRBV7-9	TRBJ1-2	NA	TGTGCCAGCAGGAATTGGGCCGGGACTCAATCCGTAGGTGGCTACACCTTC	CASRNWAGTQSVGGYTF
TRBD2	TRBV29-1	TRBJ2-2	NA	TGCAGCGTGGAGGTAGCGGGAGCCGGGGAGCTGTTTTTT	CSVEVAGAGELFF
TRBD1	TRBV30	TRBJ2-7	NA	TGTGCCTGGAGCGAGGGACAGGGCGAGGAGCAGTACTTC	CAWSEGQGEEQYF
NA	TRBV7-9	TRBJ2-1	NA	TGTGCCAGCACCCTCCCACGAGCTGGGACCACCTACAATGAGCAGTTCTTC	CASTLPRAGTTYNEQFF
TRBD2	TRBV5-1	TRBJ2-2	NA	TGCGCCAGCAGCTTCCCCTATAGCGGGAGCAATCCCGGGGAGCTGTTTTTT	CASSFPYSGSNPGELFF
TRBD1	TRBV7-9	TRBJ2-1	NA	TGTGCCAGCAGCCCACATCCCGGACAGGGAGAGGTATACATTGAGCAGTTCTTC	CASSPHPGQGEVYIEQFF
NA	TRBV29-1	TRBJ1-2	NA	TGCAGCGTTGAAATTGGCGAGAGGGTAGGCTACACCTTC	CSVEIGERVGYTF
NA	TRBV6-1	TRBJ1-1	NA	TGTGCCAGCAGTGTTGGATCGTGGACTGAAGCTTTCTTT	CASSVGSWTEAFF
NA	TRBV30	TRBJ2-5	once	TGTGCCTGGAATCTAGCACAAGAGACCCAGTACTTC	CAWNLAQETQYF
NA	TRBV4-1	TRBJ1-6	NA	TGCGCCAGCAGCCAAGAGTCGGGTAATTCACCCCTCCACTTT	CASSQESGNSPLHF
NA	TRBV5-1	TRBJ1-4	NA	TGCGCCAGCAGCAGGGGCCCGGCGAATGAAAAACTGTTTTTT	CASSRGPANEKLFF
TRBD1	TRBV2	TRBJ1-1	NA	TGTGCCACCATGAGACAGGGGGCCTCTAAGAACACTGAAGCTTTCTTT	CATMRQGASKNTEAFF
NA	TRBV4-2	TRBJ2-1	NA	TGTGCCAGCAGCCAAGGTACAGAGCCGGGGCATGAGCAGTTCTTC	CASSQGTEPGHEQFF
NA	TRBV14	TRBJ2-7	NA	TGTGCCAGCAGCCAACAGGGCTACGAGCAGTACTTC	CASSQQGYEQYF
NA	TRBV29-1	TRBJ1-1	NA	TGCAGCGTTGTAATGGTGCGCACTGAAGCTTTCTTT	CSVVMVRTEAFF
NA	TRBV11-2	TRBJ1-1	NA	TGTGCCAGCAGCGGAGACGCTGAAGCTTTCTTT	CASSGDAEAFF
TRBD1	TRBV7-9	TRBJ2-5	NA	TGTGCCAGCAGCGAGGGACAGCTTTTTCAAGAGACCCAGTACTTC	CASSEGQLFQETQYF
NA	TRBV5-1	TRBJ1-6	NA	TGCGCCAGCAGTCCTTACCCCCTCTCCAGGGGTCAAAATTCACCCCTCCACTTT	CASSPYPLSRGQNSPLHF
TRBD2	TRBV12-3/TRBV12-4	TRBJ2-1	NA	TGTGCCAGCAGTTTAGGGCTAGCGGAGTTCTACAATGAGCAGTTCTTC	CASSLGLAEFYNEQFF
TRBD2	TRBV15	TRBJ2-2	NA	TGTGCCACCAGCAGAGATCTGGCGGGAGGGCCCACCGGGGAGCTGTTTTTT	CATSRDLAGGPTGELFF
NA	TRBV5-1	TRBJ2-7	NA	TGCGCCAGCAGCGGGGTCTTCAACGAGCAGTACTTC	CASSGVFNEQYF
NA	TRBV6-1	TRBJ1-3	NA	TGTGCCAGCAGTTATGATCCGGTGCCTGGAAACACCATATATTTT	CASSYDPVPGNTIYF
NA	TRBV29-1	TRBJ2-5	once	TGCAGCGTTGAAGGTTCGCGGGACATAGAAGAGACCCAGTACTTC	CSVEGSRDIEETQYF
TRBD1	TRBV19	TRBJ2-7	NA	TGTGCCAGTAGTCAGGGACAGGAGATGACCTACGAGCAGTACTTC	CASSQGQEMTYEQYF
NA	TRBV4-1	TRBJ2-1	NA	TGCGCCAGCAGCCAAGAGTACAGCCGCGATGAGCAGTTCTTC	CASSQEYSRDEQFF
NA	TRBV23-1	TRBJ2-1	NA	TGCGCCAGCAGTCAAAGGCAGGGTGAATTCTACAATGAGCAGTTCTTC	CASSQRQGEFYNEQFF
NA	TRBV19	TRBJ1-5	NA	TGTGCCAGTAGTATAGCCAGTAATCAGCCCCAGCATTTT	CASSIASNQPQHF
TRBD1	TRBV5-4	TRBJ1-2	NA	TGTGCCAGCAGCGACGGACAGGGTAATGATGGCTACACCTTC	CASSDGQGNDGYTF
TRBD2	TRBV12-3/TRBV12-4	TRBJ2-3	NA	TGTGCCAGCAGTCCGACTAGCGGGGGGGTAGAACGAGCAGATACGCAGTATTTT	CASSPTSGGVERADTQYF
NA	TRBV7-9	TRBJ2-7	NA	TGTGCCAGCAGTCCCCCCAGGGGTCACGAGCAGTACTTC	CASSPPRGHEQYF
TRBD1	TRBV30	TRBJ2-7	NA	TGTGCCTGGAGTGTAGGGACAGGGCCATCCTACGAGCAGTACTTC	CAWSVGTGPSYEQYF
NA	TRBV27	TRBJ2-3	NA	TGTGCCAGCAGTTTCGGGGGCCCAGATACACAGTATTTT	CASSFGGPDTQYF
NA	TRBV28	TRBJ2-7	NA	TGTGCCAGCACCGAACGCCCGGGCTACGAGCAGTACTTC	CASTERPGYEQYF
NA	TRBV3-1	TRBJ1-1	NA	TGTGCCAGCAGCCATGCAGGTCTGAACACTGAAGCTTTCTTT	CASSHAGLNTEAFF
NA	TRBV15	TRBJ2-1	once	TGTGCCACCAGCAGAGTTCGGGCCCCATACTACAATGAGCAGTTCTTC	CATSRVRAPYYNEQFF
TRBD1	TRBV10-3	TRBJ1-2	NA	TGTGCCATCAGTGAGGCGACAGGGGGCAACCCCTCGCAAGGCTACACCTTC	CAISEATGGNPSQGYTF
NA	TRBV30	TRBJ2-1	NA	TGTGCCTGGGGCCAAGTCAATACTGAGCAGTTCTTC	CAWGQVNTEQFF
TRBD1	TRBV29-1	TRBJ1-1	NA	TGCAGCGCGGTACCGGGACAGGGGAACACTGAAGCTTTCTTT	CSAVPGQGNTEAFF
NA	TRBV29-1	TRBJ1-2	NA	TGCAGCGTCCTGGGGGGAGTTAACTATGGCTACACCTTC	CSVLGGVNYGYTF
NA	TRBV6-5	TRBJ2-7	NA	TGTGCCAGCAGTTACTCAGCTACGGAGCCCTACGAGCAGTACTTC	CASSYSATEPYEQYF
NA	TRBV3-1	TRBJ1-1	NA	TGTGCCAGCAGCCAGCAGGGTTTAGCGAACACTGAAGCTTTCTTT	CASSQQGLANTEAFF
NA	TRBV9	TRBJ1-1	NA	TGTGCCAGCAGCCCCACGGGACTCCTTAACACTGAAGCTTTCTTT	CASSPTGLLNTEAFF
TRBD2	TRBV20-1	TRBJ2-7	NA	TGCAGTGCTAGAGGGACTAGCGGGATCCCCTACGAGCAGTACTTC	CSARGTSGIPYEQYF
NA	TRBV2	TRBJ1-3	once	TGTGCCAGCAGTGAATCCCCAGGCTCTGGAAACACCATATATTTT	CASSESPGSGNTIYF
NA	TRBV4-1	TRBJ2-3	NA	TGCGCCAGCAGCCAATACCCCAGCACAGATACGCAGTATTTT	CASSQYPSTDTQYF